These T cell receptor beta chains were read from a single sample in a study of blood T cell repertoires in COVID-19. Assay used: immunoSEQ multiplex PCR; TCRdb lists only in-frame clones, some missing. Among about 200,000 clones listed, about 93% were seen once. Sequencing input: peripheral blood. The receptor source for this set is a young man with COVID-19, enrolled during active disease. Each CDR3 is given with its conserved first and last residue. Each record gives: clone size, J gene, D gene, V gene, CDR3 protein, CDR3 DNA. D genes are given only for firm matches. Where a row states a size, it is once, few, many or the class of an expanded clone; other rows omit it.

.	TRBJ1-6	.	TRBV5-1	CASSSEGASPLHF	TGCGCCAGCAGCTCGGAGGGTGCCTCACCCCTCCACTTT
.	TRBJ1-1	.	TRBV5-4	CASSLGQQGVYTEAFF	TGTGCCAGCAGCTTGGGCCAACAGGGAGTCTACACTGAAGCTTTCTTT
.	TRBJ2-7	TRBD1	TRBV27	CASSQQGSKYEQYF	TGTGCCAGCAGTCAACAGGGGTCTAAGTATGAGCAGTACTTC
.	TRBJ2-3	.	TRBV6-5	CASSYSRHSTDTQYF	TGTGCCAGCAGTTACTCCAGACATAGCACAGATACGCAGTATTTT
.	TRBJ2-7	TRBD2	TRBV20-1	CSASRPGTSSYEQYF	TGCAGTGCTAGTCGCCCCGGGACTAGCTCCTACGAGCAGTACTTC
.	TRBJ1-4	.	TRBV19	CASRVGQTYTTNEKLFF	TGTGCCAGTAGGGTTGGACAGACCTATACAACTAATGAAAAACTGTTTTTT
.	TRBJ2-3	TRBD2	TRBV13	CASSLGLAGTDTQYF	TGTGCCAGCAGCTTAGGGCTAGCGGGAACAGATACGCAGTATTTT
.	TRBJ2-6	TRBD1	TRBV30	CAWSGDSSSGANVLTF	TGTGCCTGGAGTGGGGACAGCTCCTCTGGGGCCAACGTCCTGACTTTC
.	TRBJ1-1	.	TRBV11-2	CASTFIGSGTEAFF	TGTGCCAGCACCTTCATAGGGTCGGGGACTGAAGCTTTCTTT
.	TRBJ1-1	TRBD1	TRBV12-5	CASGSDRATEAFF	TGTGCTAGTGGTTCGGACAGGGCCACTGAAGCTTTCTTT
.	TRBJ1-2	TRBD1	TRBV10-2	CASSTPGQPNYGYTF	TGCGCCAGCAGTACCCCGGGACAGCCTAACTATGGCTACACCTTC
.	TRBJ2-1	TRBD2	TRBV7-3	CASSPSGVSSYNEQFF	TGTGCCAGCAGCCCTAGCGGGGTGAGCTCCTACAATGAGCAGTTCTTC
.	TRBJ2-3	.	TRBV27	CASSLSDFSSTDTQYF	TGTGCCAGCAGTTTATCGGACTTTTCTAGCACAGATACGCAGTATTTT
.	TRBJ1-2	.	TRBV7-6	CASSLEEGPWRGYTF	TGTGCCAGCAGCTTAGAGGAGGGGCCTTGGAGGGGCTACACCTTC
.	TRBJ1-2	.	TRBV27	CASSLWRDYGYTF	TGTGCCAGCAGTTTATGGCGGGACTATGGCTACACCTTC
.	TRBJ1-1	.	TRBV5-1	CASQTGSMNTEAFF	TGCGCCAGTCAAACGGGGTCCATGAACACTGAAGCTTTCTTT
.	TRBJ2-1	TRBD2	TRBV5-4	CASSFGGGALYNEQFF	TGTGCCAGCAGCTTTGGCGGGGGGGCATTATACAATGAGCAGTTCTTC
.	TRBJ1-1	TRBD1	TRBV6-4	CASSRTGDTEAFF	TGTGCCAGCAGCAGGACAGGGGACACTGAAGCTTTCTTT
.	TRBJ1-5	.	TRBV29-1	CSVVGGDGQPQHF	TGCAGCGTTGTTGGAGGGGACGGTCAGCCCCAGCATTTT
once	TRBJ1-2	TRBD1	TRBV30	CAWSGGWGQSNYGYTF	TGTGCCTGGAGTGGTGGATGGGGACAGTCGAACTATGGCTACACCTTC
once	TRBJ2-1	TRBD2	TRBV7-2	CASSLGLAVYNEQFF	TGTGCCAGCAGCTTGGGACTAGCGGTTTACAATGAGCAGTTCTTC
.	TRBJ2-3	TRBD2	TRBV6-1	CASSEGGTSGTDTQYF	TGTGCCAGCAGTGAAGGCGGGACTAGCGGGACAGATACGCAGTATTTT
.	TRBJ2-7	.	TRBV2	CASSESGTPQEQYF	TGTGCCAGCAGTGAATCCGGGACACCCCAAGAGCAGTACTTC
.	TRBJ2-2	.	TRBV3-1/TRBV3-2	CASSQDAGTGELFF	TGTGCCAGCAGCCAAGATGCCGGCACCGGGGAGCTGTTTTTT
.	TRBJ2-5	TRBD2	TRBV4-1	CASSRGASGNQETQYF	TGCGCCAGCAGCCGCGGTGCTAGCGGAAACCAAGAGACCCAGTACTTC
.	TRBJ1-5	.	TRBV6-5	CASRLDSYNQPQHF	TGTGCCAGCAGACTGGACAGTTATAATCAGCCCCAGCATTTT
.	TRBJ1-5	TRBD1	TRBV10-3	CASGTESNQPQHF	TGTGCCAGCGGGACAGAGAGCAATCAGCCCCAGCATTTT
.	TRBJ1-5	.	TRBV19	CASSIGAGANQPQHF	TGTGCCAGTAGTATTGGGGCAGGGGCCAATCAGCCCCAGCATTTT
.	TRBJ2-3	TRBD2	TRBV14	CASSRGTSGGPTDTQYF	TGTGCCAGCAGCCGAGGGACTAGCGGGGGACCCACAGATACGCAGTATTTT
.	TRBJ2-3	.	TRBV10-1	CASSAGSNGDTQYF	TGCGCCAGCAGCGCGGGCTCGAACGGGGATACGCAGTATTTT
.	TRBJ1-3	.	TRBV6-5	CASGREPGNTIYF	TGTGCCAGCGGGCGGGAGCCTGGAAACACCATATATTTT
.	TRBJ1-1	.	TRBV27	CASSYFGGAQNTEAFF	TGTGCCAGCAGCTATTTCGGGGGGGCCCAGAACACTGAAGCTTTCTTT
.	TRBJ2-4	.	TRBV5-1	CASSIMGGAAKNIQYF	TGCGCCAGCAGCATCATGGGGGGAGCGGCCAAAAACATTCAGTACTTC
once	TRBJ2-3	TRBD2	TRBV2	CASSVLAGGTDTQYF	TGTGCCAGCAGTGTTTTAGCGGGGGGCACAGATACGCAGTATTTT
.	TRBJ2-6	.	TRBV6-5	CASSYHGSGANVLTF	TGTGCCAGCAGTTACCACGGGTCTGGGGCCAACGTCCTGACTTTC
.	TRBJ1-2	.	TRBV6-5	CASSYSGARSSYGYTF	TGTGCCAGCAGTTACTCTGGAGCGAGGTCCTCCTATGGCTACACCTTC
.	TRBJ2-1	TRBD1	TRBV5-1	CASSRIGTVQYNEQFF	TGCGCCAGCAGCCGCATTGGGACAGTCCAATACAATGAGCAGTTCTTC
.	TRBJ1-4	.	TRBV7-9	CASSLAGNEKLFF	TGTGCCAGCAGCTTGGCAGGGAACGAAAAACTGTTTTTT
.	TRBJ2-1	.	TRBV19	CASSATDYSYNEQFF	TGTGCCAGTAGTGCCACAGATTACTCCTACAATGAGCAGTTCTTC
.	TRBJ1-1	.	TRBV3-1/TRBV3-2	CASSRPDRNTEAFF	TGTGCCAGCAGCCGACCTGACAGGAACACTGAAGCTTTCTTT
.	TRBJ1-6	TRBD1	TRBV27	CASSQRQGYSPLHF	TGTGCCAGCAGTCAACGACAGGGTTATTCACCCCTCCACTTT
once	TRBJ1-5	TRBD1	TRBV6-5	CASLEGQGNQPQHF	TGTGCCAGCCTCGAAGGACAGGGGAATCAGCCCCAGCATTTT
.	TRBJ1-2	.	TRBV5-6	CASSLVSGSYGYTF	TGTGCCAGCAGCTTGGTCAGCGGGAGCTATGGCTACACCTTC
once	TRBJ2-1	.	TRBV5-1	CASSLAPGVDNEQFF	TGCGCCAGCAGCCTGGCGCCGGGGGTGGACAATGAGCAGTTCTTC
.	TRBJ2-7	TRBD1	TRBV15	CATSRDWGQGYEQYF	TGTGCCACCAGCAGAGATTGGGGACAGGGGTACGAGCAGTACTTC
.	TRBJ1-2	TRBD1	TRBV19	CASSMGTGAGGYTF	TGTGCCAGTAGTATGGGGACAGGGGCAGGTGGCTACACCTTC
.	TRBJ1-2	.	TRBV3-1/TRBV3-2	CASSPGDFKFTF	TGTGCCAGCAGCCCCGGGGATTTCAAGTTTACCTTC
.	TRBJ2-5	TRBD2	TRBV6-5	CASRLTSGGQETQYF	TGTGCCAGCAGACTCACTAGCGGGGGTCAAGAGACCCAGTACTTC
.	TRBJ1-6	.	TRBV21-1	CASRQTRDRGSYNSPLHF	TGTGCCAGCCGTCAGACCCGGGACAGGGGCTCCTATAATTCACCCCTCCACTTT
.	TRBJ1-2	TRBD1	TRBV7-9	CASSRPRQDRVLISHGYTF	TGTGCCAGCAGCCGCCCCCGCCAGGACAGGGTCTTGATTAGCCATGGCTACACCTTC
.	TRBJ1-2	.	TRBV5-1	CASSWDTGPVYGYTF	TGCGCCAGCAGCTGGGACACAGGGCCCGTCTATGGCTACACCTTC
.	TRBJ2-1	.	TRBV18	CASSPRSGSYNEQFF	TGTGCCAGCTCGCCGAGGAGCGGGTCCTACAATGAGCAGTTCTTC
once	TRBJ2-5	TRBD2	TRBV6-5	CASRASGGPGETQYF	TGTGCCAGCAGGGCTTCGGGGGGGCCGGGAGAGACCCAGTACTTC
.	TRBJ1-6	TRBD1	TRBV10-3	CAISEDDRDWDSPLHF	TGTGCCATCAGTGAGGATGACAGGGATTGGGATTCACCCCTCCACTTT
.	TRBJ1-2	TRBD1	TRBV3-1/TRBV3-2	CASSQDTGVHGYTF	TGTGCCAGCAGCCAGGACACAGGGGTACATGGCTACACCTTC
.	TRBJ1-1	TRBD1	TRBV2	CASSTGGNTEAFF	TGTGCCAGCAGCACAGGGGGCAACACTGAAGCTTTCTTT
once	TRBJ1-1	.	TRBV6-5	CASSYSQNTEAFF	TGTGCCAGCAGTTACTCACAGAACACTGAAGCTTTCTTT
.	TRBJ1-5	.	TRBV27	CASSLQRGQPQHF	TGTGCCAGCAGTTTACAACGGGGTCAGCCCCAGCATTTT
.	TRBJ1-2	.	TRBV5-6	CASSLAGTNYGYTF	TGTGCCAGCAGCTTGGCCGGGACTAACTATGGCTACACCTTC
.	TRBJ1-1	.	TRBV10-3	CAISGTANTEAFF	TGTGCCATCAGTGGAACAGCGAACACTGAAGCTTTCTTT